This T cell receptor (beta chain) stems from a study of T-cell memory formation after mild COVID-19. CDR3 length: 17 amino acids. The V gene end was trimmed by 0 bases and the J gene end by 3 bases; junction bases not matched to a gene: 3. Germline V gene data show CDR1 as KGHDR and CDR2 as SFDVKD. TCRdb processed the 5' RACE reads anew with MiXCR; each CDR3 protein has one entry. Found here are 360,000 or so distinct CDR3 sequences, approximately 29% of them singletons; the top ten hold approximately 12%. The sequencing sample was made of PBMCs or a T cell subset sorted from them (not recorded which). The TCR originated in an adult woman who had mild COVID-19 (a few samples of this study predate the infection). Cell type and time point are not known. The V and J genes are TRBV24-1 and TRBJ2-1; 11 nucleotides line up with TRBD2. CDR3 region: CATSDLVTSGDYNEQFF. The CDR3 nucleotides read TGTGCCACCAGTGATTTGGTGACTAGCGGGGACTACAATGAGCAGTTCTTC.